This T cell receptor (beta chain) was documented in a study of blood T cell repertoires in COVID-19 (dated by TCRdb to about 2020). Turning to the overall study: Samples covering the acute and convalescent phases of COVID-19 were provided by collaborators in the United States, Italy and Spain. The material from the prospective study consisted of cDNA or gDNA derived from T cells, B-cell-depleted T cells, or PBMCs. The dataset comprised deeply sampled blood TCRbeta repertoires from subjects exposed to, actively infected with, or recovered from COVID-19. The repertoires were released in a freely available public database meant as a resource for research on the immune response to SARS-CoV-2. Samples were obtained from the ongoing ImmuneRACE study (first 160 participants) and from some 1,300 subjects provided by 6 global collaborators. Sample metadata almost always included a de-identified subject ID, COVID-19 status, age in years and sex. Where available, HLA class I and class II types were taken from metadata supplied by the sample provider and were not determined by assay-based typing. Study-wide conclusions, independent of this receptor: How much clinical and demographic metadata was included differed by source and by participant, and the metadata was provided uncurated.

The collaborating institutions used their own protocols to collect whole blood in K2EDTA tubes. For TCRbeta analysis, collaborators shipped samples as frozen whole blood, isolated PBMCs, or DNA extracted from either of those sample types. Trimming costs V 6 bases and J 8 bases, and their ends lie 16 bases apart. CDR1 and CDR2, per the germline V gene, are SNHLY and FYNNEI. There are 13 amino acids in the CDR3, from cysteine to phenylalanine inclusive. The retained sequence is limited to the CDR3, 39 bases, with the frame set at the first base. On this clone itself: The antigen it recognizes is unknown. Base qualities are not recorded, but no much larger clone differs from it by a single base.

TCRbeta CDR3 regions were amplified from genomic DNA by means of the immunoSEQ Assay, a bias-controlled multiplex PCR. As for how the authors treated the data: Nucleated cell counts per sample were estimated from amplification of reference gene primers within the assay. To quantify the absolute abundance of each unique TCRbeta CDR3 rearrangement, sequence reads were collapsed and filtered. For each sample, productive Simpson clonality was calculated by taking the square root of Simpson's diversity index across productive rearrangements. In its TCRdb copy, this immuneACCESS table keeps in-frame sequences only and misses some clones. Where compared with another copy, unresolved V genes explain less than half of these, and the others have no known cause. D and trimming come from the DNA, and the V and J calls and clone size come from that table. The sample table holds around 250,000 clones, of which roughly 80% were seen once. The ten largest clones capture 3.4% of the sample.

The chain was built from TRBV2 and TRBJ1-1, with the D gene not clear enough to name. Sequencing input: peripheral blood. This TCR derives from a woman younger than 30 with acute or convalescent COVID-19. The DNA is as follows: TGTGCCAGCAGCACGACCCTGAGCAGGGAAGCTTTCTTT. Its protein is CASSTTLSREAFF. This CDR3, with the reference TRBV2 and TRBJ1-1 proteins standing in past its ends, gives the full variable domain EPEVTQTPSHQVTQMGQEVILRCVPISNHLYFYWYRQILGQKVEFLVSFYNNEISEKSEIFDDQFSVERPDGSNFTLKIRSTKLEDSAMYFCASSTTLSREAFFGQGTRLTVV.